The 10 T cell receptor beta chains below all came from one sample that was sequenced in a study of T cell changes during pregnancy in multiple sclerosis. Sequenced by immunoSEQ multiplex PCR; TCRdb stores in-frame clones only, minus some. This sample has about 98,000 clones, with roughly 94% found just once. This material consisted of peripheral blood, taken after pregnancy. Every receptor here comes from a female donor in good health, enrolled as a control in a pregnancy study.

This clone was found a few times. DNA for the CDR3: TGTGCCAGTAGTATAACTAGCGTTTCCTACAATGAGCAGTTCTTC. It specifies CASSITSVSYNEQFF. This rearrangement joins TRBV19 to TRBJ2-1; 7 bases map to TRBD2. The germline gives CDR1 LNHDA, CDR2 SQIVND (reference sequence). The CDR3 is made up of 15 amino acids. V trimming: 2 bases; J trimming: 1 base; junction bases outside the gene matches: 2.

This chain uses TRBV5-5 with TRBJ2-7, with D uncertain. The V and J ends lost 0 bases and 5 bases respectively, with 6 bases between them. This CDR3 comprises 12 residues. Germline V gene lookup returns CDR1 SGHKS and CDR2 YYEKEE (reference sequence). The CDR3 sequence is CASSLVRNEQYF. The DNA for the CDR3 is TGTGCCAGCAGCTTGGTCAGAAACGAGCAGTACTTC.

This chain joins TRBV28 and TRBJ2-7; TRBD2 matches 9 bases. Losses at the gene ends were 3 bases for V and 6 bases for J; bases not matched to a gene: 6. The CDR3 covers 14 residues. Per germline, CDR1 MDHEN and CDR2 SYDVKM. The CDR3 DNA is TGTGCCAGCAGTTTTTTAGCGGGAGTCAGCGAGCAGTACTTC. Translated: CASSFLAGVSEQYF.

A single count supports this clone. The genes are TRBV19 and TRBJ2-6; 7 bases line up with TRBD1. CDR1 LNHDA and CDR2 SQIVND come from the germline V gene (reference sequence). The CDR3 extends over 15 amino acids. V lost 5 bases to trimming and J lost 4 bases; unmatched junction nucleotides: 5. CDR3 protein: CASSDQGVGANVLTF. The CDR3 nucleotides read TGTGCCAGTAGTGATCAGGGGGTCGGGGCCAACGTCCTGACTTTC.

This chain connects TRBV2 to TRBJ2-7; D unclear. CDR1 and CDR2 from the germline V gene are SNHLY and FYNNEI. This CDR3 comprises 11 residues. The V gene lost 6 bases and the J gene lost 7 bases, with 10 bases spanning the gap. The CDR3 DNA reads as TGTGCCAGCAGGTGGTTGCGGGAGCAGTACTTC. Amino acids: CASRWLREQYF.

This clone was observed a single time. The chain recombines TRBV5-4 with TRBJ1-1; 7 positions agree with TRBD1. The V and J ends lost 3 bases and 5 bases, in that order; junction bases with no gene match: 4. Per germline, CDR1 SGHNT and CDR2 YYREEE (reference sequence). The CDR3 has 13 residues. CDR3 bases: TGTGCCAGCAGCTATGGGACAGCTACTGAAGCTTTCTTT. Translated, it gives CASSYGTATEAFF.

The chain has TRBV7-9 and TRBJ2-5; tentatively, D is TRBD1 (5 bases). The CDR3 extends over 14 amino acids. V was pared by 8 bases and J by 1 base, with 14 bases between. Germline assignment: CDR1 SEHNR and CDR2 FQNEAQ (reference sequence). CDR3 sequence reads: CASRPTGPQETQYF. The CDR3 nucleotides read TGTGCCAGCCGTCCCACAGGCCCCCAAGAGACCCAGTACTTC.

V usage is TRBV11-3 and J usage is TRBJ2-1; 13 positions agree with TRBD2. There are 16 residues in the CDR3. After removal of 1 base from V and 7 bases from J, the junction contained 4 bases not matched to a gene. Germline values: CDR1 SGHNT, CDR2 YENEEA. The CDR3 bases are TGTGCCAGCAGCTTAGGGGGGGGACTAGCGGGAAATGAGCAGTTCTTC. It specifies CASSLGGGLAGNEQFF.

The chain couples TRBV19 to TRBJ1-5; TRBD1 aligns across 7 bases. There are 15 residues in the CDR3. Germline CDR1 LNHDA, CDR2 SQIVND (reference sequence). After removal of 5 bases from V and 9 bases from J, the junction contained 13 bases not matched to a gene. The CDR3 DNA reads TGTGCCAGTAGTGCCCTGGCAGGGGGTGTTACGCCCCAGCATTTT. As protein: CASSALAGGVTPQHF.

The gene calls are TRBV29-1 and TRBJ2-2; a possible D gene is TRBD1 (5 bases). The CDR3 loop spans 12 amino acids. Germline CDR1 is SQVTM and CDR2 is ANQGSEA. The V gene lost 6 bases and the J gene lost 5 bases, with 10 bases spanning the gap. CDR3 residues: CSVARGTGELFF. CDR3 in DNA: TGCAGCGTAGCAAGGGGAACCGGGGAGCTGTTTTTT.